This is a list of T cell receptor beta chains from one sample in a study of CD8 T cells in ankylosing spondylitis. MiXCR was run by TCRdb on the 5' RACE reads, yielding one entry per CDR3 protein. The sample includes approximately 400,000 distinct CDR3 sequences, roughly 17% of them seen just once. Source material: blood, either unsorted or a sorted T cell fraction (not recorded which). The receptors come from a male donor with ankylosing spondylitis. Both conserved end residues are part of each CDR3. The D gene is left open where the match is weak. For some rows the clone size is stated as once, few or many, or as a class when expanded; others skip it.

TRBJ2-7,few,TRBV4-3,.,CASSQDWDTRYEQYF,TGCGCCAGCAGCCAAGACTGGGACACGAGATACGAGCAGTACTTC
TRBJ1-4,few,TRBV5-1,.,CASSLGGTSEKLFF,TGCGCCAGCAGCTTGGGCGGGACGAGTGAAAAACTGTTTTTT
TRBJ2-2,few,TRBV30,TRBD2,CAWKSGGNTGELFF,TGTGCCTGGAAGAGCGGGGGGAACACCGGGGAGCTGTTTTTT
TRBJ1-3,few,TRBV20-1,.,CSASSGAPGGNTIYF,TGCAGTGCTAGTAGTGGGGCCCCAGGAGGAAACACCATATATTTT
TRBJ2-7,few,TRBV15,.,CATSRAGQFYEQYF,TGTGCCACCAGCAGGGCCGGACAGTTCTACGAGCAGTACTTC
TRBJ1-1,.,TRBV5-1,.,CASSLVPENTEAFF,TGCGCCAGCAGCTTGGTCCCAGAGAACACTGAAGCTTTCTTT
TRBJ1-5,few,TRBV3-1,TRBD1,CASSPSQGAQPQHF,TGTGCCAGCAGCCCCAGCCAGGGGGCTCAGCCCCAGCATTTT
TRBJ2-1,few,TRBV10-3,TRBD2,CAISESASGVTYNEQFF,TGTGCCATCAGTGAGAGCGCTAGCGGGGTTACCTACAATGAGCAGTTCTTC
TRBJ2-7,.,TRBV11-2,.,CASSLGQMSYEQYF,TGTGCCAGCAGCTTAGGACAAATGTCCTACGAGCAGTACTTC
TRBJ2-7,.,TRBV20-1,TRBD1,CSARDSGTGISYEQYF,TGCAGTGCTAGAGATTCCGGGACAGGGATCTCCTACGAGCAGTACTTC
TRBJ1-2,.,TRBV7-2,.,CASSLGRLGGTF,TGTGCCAGCAGCTTAGGACGGCTTGGGGGCACCTTC
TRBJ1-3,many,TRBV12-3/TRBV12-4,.,CASSMRGTIYF,TGTGCCAGCAGTATGCGCGGGACCATATATTTT
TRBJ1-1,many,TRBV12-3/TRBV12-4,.,CASSLGSYTEAFF,TGTGCCAGCAGTTTAGGCAGCTACACTGAAGCTTTCTTT
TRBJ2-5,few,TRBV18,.,CASSPPKETQYF,TGTGCCAGCTCACCACCTAAAGAGACCCAGTACTTC
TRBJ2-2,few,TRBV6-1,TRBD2,CASRHLAGGDTGELFF,TGTGCCAGCAGGCATCTAGCGGGGGGGGACACCGGGGAGCTGTTTTTT
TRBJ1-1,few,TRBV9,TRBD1,CASSAQGAGNTEAFF,TGTGCCAGCAGCGCGCAGGGGGCTGGAAACACTGAAGCTTTCTTT
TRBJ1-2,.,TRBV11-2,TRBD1,CASTTGGGGYTF,TGTGCCAGCACCACAGGGGGCGGTGGCTACACCTTC
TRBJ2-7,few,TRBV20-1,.,CSAPLVGSEQYF,TGCAGTGCTCCCCTGGTGGGAAGTGAGCAGTACTTC
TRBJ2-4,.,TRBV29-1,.,CSVQVRTKKIQYF,TGCAGCGTTCAGGTCAGAACCAAAAAGATTCAGTACTTC
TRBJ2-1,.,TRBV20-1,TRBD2,CSARLAGAHNEQFF,TGCAGTGCGCGACTAGCGGGGGCCCACAATGAGCAGTTCTTC
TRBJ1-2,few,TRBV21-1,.,CASSPRKACGYTF,TGTGCCAGCAGCCCTCGCAAGGCTTGCGGCTACACCTTC
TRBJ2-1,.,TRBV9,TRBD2,CASSGSGRAKGNEQFF,TGTGCCAGCAGCGGTAGCGGGAGGGCCAAAGGCAATGAGCAGTTCTTC